Given below is one T cell receptor (beta chain) in context. Its antigen remains unidentified. This sample is drawn from a study of shared clonotypes between healthy human individuals. About the research overall: Three CD4 naive, three CD4 memory, two CD8 naive and one CD8 memory plate were used per donor. The study, taken as a whole, reports: Generation probabilities were higher for clonotypes shared across all four sorted-subset donors than for unshared ones.

Replicate PCRs for sorted subsets used 200 to 250 ng DNA; this equaled 30,000 to 35,000 T cell genomes. Measured with immunoSEQ multiplex PCR; TCRdb has only the in-frame clones, and not every one. The sample has millions of clones, roughly 94% seen once; the top ten hold 0.13%. Nashville, Tennessee was home to all donors, who were Caucasian adults. Sequenced: naive CD4+ T cells sorted from blood. As to subset: CD45RA+ positively selected. This clonotype originated in a man younger than 30 in good health.

The CDR3 DNA reads TGTGCCAGTAGTATGAGGGCGATGAACACTGAAGCTTTCTTT. Translated, it gives CASSMRAMNTEAFF. The chain joins TRBV19 to TRBJ1-1; D call uncertain. The CDR3 runs to 14 residues. The germline V gene encodes CDR1 LNHDA and CDR2 SQIVND (reference sequence). The ends were cut back, 3 bases at V and 0 bases at J, with 8 bases in the middle.